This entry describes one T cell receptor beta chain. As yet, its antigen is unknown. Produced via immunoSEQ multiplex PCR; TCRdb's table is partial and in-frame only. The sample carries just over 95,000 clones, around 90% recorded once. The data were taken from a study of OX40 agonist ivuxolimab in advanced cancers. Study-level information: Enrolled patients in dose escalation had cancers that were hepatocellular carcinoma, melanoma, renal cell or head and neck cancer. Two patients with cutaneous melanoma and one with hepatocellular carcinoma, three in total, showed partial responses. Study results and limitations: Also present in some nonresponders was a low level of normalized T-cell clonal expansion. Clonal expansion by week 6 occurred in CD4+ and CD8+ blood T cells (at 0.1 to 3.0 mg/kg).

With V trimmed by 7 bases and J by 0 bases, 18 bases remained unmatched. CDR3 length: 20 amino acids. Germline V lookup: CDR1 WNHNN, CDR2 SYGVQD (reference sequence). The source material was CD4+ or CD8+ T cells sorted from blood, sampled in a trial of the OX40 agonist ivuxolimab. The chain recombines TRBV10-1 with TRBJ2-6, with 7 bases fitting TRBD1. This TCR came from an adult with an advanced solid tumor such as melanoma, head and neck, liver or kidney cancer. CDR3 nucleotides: TGCGCCAGCACCTGCTACGAAGGGACAGTGGATCTCTCTGGGGCCAACGTCCTGACTTTC. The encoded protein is CASTCYEGTVDLSGANVLTF.